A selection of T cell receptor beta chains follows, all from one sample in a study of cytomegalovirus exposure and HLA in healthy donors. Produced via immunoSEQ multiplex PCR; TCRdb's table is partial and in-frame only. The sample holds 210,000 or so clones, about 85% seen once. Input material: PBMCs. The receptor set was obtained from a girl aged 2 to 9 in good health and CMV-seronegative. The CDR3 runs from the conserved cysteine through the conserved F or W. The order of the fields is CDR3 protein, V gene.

cdr3_aa: CASSFYREGPEAFF; v_call: TRBV11-2
cdr3_aa: CASSVRQGTSSYEQYF; v_call: TRBV5-1
cdr3_aa: CASSYLRGRVSTNEKLFF; v_call: TRBV5-1
cdr3_aa: CASTPGLVGELFF; v_call: TRBV7-2
cdr3_aa: CASSKPTIGEDTQYF; v_call: TRBV5-6
cdr3_aa: CASSQVSVSSYEQYF; v_call: TRBV4-1
cdr3_aa: CASSPGEDYGYTF; v_call: TRBV18
cdr3_aa: CSVDAGTGSLYEQYF; v_call: TRBV29-1
cdr3_aa: CASNTDRTMNEKLFF; v_call: TRBV2
cdr3_aa: CASSLAGELDVETQYF; v_call: TRBV5-1
cdr3_aa: CAWNALDARRYGYTF; v_call: TRBV30
cdr3_aa: CASTAGGPNIQYF; v_call: TRBV2
cdr3_aa: CASSPSGALQETQYF; v_call: TRBV5-1
cdr3_aa: CATSRVPGMNTEAFF; v_call: TRBV15
cdr3_aa: CASSTSSVEWPGNTIYF; v_call: TRBV19
cdr3_aa: CASSVGLAYEQYF; v_call: TRBV5-1
cdr3_aa: CSVGTVSSYEQYF; v_call: TRBV29-1
cdr3_aa: CASSSPAGGKTQYF; v_call: TRBV13
cdr3_aa: CASSPGVMNTEAFF; v_call: TRBV9
cdr3_aa: CASSESWRGPPGGNEQFF; v_call: TRBV10-1
cdr3_aa: CASSFLQGTGNTEAFF; v_call: TRBV6-5
cdr3_aa: CASSHRPTSGRVSGYNEQFF; v_call: TRBV7-6
cdr3_aa: CASSLKAGLIMNTEAFF; v_call: TRBV13
cdr3_aa: CASKSGVEVKNSPLHF; v_call: TRBV19
cdr3_aa: CASSEVIGQGSYEQYF; v_call: TRBV6-1
cdr3_aa: CASSLLGGAGTDTQYF; v_call: TRBV5-1
cdr3_aa: CASSSSGSSYEQYF; v_call: TRBV7-9